This TCR beta chain was documented in a study of T cell responses to AZD1222 COVID-19 vaccine. Study-wide points: White British ancestry dominated among donors, who included more females, and clonal diversity was possibly underestimated. Only five or six individuals given AZD1222 were seropositive at baseline.

About this clone: Its specificity is unknown.

Assay: immunoSEQ multiplex PCR; the TCRdb copy retains only in-frame clones and omits some. The data show over 95,000 clones, 75% to 90% seen once. The CDR3 is made up of 16 amino acids. With 0 bases removed from V and 2 bases from J, the gap between germline ends came to 13 bases. The germline V gene encodes CDR1 SGDLS and CDR2 YYNGEE. The sequence was collected from an adult in good health. The chain carries TRBV9 and TRBJ2-3, with D tentatively TRBD2 (6 bases). Here the sequenced sample was peripheral blood, taken on day 0 of AZD1222 vaccination. This chain's CDR3 is CASSVGGSGYTDTQYF. In nucleotides, the CDR3 is TGTGCCAGCAGCGTAGGGGGTAGCGGATACACAGATACGCAGTATTTT.